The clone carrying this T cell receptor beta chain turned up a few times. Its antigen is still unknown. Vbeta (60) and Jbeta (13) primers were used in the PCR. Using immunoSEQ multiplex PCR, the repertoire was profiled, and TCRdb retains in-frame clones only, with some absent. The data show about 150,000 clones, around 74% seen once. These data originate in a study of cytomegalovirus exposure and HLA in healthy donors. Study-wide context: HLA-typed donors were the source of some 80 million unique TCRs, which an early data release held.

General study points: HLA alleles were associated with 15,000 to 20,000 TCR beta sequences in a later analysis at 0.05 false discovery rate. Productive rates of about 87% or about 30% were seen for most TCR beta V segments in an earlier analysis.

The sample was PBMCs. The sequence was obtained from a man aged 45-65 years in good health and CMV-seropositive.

CDR3 sequence: CSVDDQGETQYF. In nucleotides, the CDR3 is TGCAGCGTTGACGACCAGGGTGAGACCCAGTACTTC. The V and J genes are TRBV29-1 and TRBJ2-5, with D possibly being TRBD1 (5 bases). Germline-derived CDR1 and CDR2 are SQVTM and ANQGSEA. The CDR3 has 12 residues. V gave up 3 bases and J gave up 5 bases, with 10 bases separating them. The full variable domain, in which reference TRBV29-1 and TRBJ2-5 provide the parts outside the CDR3, is SAVISQKPSRDICQRGTSLTIQCQVDSQVTMMFWYRQQPGQSLTLIATANQGSEATYESGFVIDKFPISRPNLTFSTLTVSNMSPEDSSIYLCSVDDQGETQYFGPGTRLLVL.